The sequence of this T cell receptor (beta chain) was determined in a study of blood T cell repertoires in COVID-19 (dated by TCRdb to about 2020). Concerning the study at large: Samples covering the acute and convalescent phases of COVID-19 were provided by collaborators in the United States, Italy and Spain. The prospective study material was composed of cDNA or gDNA derived from T cells, B-cell-depleted T cells, or PBMCs. Deeply sampled blood TCRbeta repertoires from subjects exposed to, actively infected with, or recovered from COVID-19 were included in the dataset. Where HLA class I and class II types were available, the types were taken from metadata supplied by the sample provider, not from assay-based typing. The sample metadata nearly always contained a de-identified subject ID, COVID-19 status, age in years and sex. A freely available public database, intended as a resource for researchers studying the immune response to SARS-CoV-2, is where the repertoires were released. The samples were drawn from the first 160 participants of the ongoing ImmuneRACE study and from more than 1,000 subjects provided by 6 global collaborators. Overall study outcomes, separate from this receptor: The amount of clinical and demographic metadata varied by source and participant and was provided uncurated.

From a lookup of the germline V gene (reference sequence), CDR1 and CDR2 are MNHEY and SMNVEV. The CDR3, cysteine through phenylalanine, is 13 amino acids long. Only the CDR3 region is kept as DNA, spanning 39 bases read in frame from base 1. Germline trimming: 6 bases from V, 2 bases from J; junction bases outside gene matches: 3. Worth noting for this clone: Its antigen specificity is not known. No much larger clone exists at a distance of one base, and base qualities are not known.

The collaborating institutions used their own protocols to collect whole blood in K2EDTA tubes. For TCRbeta analysis, collaborators shipped samples in one of three forms: frozen whole blood, isolated PBMCs, or DNA extracted from either of those sample types. The immunoSEQ Assay, a bias-controlled multiplex PCR, was used to amplify TCRbeta CDR3 regions from genomic DNA. The paper's processing steps were these. Nucleated cell counts per sample were estimated from amplification of reference gene primers within the assay. Sequence reads were collapsed and filtered to measure the absolute abundance of every unique TCRbeta CDR3 rearrangement. For each sample, productive Simpson clonality was calculated as the square root of Simpson's diversity index over productive rearrangements. This is the immuneACCESS table as TCRdb keeps it, with only in-frame sequences that have V and J called. A part of the clones is gone; compared with another copy, unresolved V genes explain less than half, and the rest is unexplained. The DNA gave D and trimming, while V, J and clone size come from that table. The sample data list 170,000 or so clones, and 80% to 90% of these were observed just once. Together, the top ten hold over 7% of the sample.

Sequencing was carried out using peripheral blood. This TCR derives from a man in his forties or fifties with active or convalescent COVID-19. The chain uses TRBV27 and TRBJ2-7; the junction holds 8 bases that match TRBD1. The sequenced DNA is TGTGCCAGCAGACACAGGGGGACCTACGAGCAGTACTTC. Its amino acids are CASRHRGTYEQYF.